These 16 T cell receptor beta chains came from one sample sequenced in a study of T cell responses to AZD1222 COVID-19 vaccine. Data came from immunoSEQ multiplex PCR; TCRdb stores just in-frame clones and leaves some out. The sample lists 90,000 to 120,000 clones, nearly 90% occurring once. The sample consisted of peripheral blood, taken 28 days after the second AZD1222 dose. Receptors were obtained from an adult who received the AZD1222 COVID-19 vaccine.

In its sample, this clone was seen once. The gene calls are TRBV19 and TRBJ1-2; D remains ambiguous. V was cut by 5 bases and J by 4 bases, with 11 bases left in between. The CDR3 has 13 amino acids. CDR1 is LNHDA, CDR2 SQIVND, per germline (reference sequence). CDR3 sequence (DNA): TGTGCCAGTAGTGCGTTAGCGGTCTATGGCTACACCTTC. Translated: CASSALAVYGYTF. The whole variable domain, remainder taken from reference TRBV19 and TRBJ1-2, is DGGITQSPKYLFRKEGQNVTLSCEQNLNHDAMYWYRQDPGQGLRLIYYSQIVNDFQKGDIAEGYSVSREKKESFPLTVTSAQKNPTAFYLCASSALAVYGYTFGSGTRLTVV.

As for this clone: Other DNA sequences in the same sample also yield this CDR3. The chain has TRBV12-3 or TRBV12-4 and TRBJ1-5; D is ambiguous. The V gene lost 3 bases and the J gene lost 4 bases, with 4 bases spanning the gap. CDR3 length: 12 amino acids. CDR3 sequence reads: CASSLGNQPQHF. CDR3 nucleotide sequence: TGTGCCAGCAGTTTGGGGAATCAGCCCCAGCATTTT.

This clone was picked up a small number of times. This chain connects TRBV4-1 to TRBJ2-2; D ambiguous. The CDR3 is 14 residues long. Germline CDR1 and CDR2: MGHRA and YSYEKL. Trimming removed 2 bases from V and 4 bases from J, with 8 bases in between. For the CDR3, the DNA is TGCGCCAGCAGCCAACGGCGCGTCACCGGGGAGCTGTTTTTT. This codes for CASSQRRVTGELFF.

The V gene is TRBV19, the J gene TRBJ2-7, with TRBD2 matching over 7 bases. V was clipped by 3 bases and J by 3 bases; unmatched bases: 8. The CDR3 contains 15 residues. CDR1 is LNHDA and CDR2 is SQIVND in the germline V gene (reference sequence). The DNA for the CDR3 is TGTGCCAGTAGTATCCGGATGGGGGGGAGCTACGAGCAGTACTTC. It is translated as CASSIRMGGSYEQYF.

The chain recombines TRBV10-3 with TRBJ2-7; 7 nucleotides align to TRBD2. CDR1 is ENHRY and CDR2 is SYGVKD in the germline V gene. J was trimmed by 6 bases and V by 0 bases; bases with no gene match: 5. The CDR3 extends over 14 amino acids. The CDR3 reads CAISESIGGGEQYF. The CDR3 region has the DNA TGTGCCATCAGTGAGTCGATCGGCGGGGGCGAGCAGTACTTC.

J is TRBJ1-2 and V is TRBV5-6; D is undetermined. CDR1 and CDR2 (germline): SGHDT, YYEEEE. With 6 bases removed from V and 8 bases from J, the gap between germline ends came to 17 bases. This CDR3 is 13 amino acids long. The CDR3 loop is CASTSSWGLGYTF. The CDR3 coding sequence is TGTGCCAGCACCTCAAGCTGGGGTTTGGGCTACACCTTC.

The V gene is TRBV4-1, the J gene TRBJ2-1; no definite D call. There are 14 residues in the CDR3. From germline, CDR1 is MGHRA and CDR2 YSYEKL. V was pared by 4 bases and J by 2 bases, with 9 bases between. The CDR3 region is CASSRHLPYNEQFF. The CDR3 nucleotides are TGCGCCAGCAGCCGACATCTCCCCTACAATGAGCAGTTCTTC.

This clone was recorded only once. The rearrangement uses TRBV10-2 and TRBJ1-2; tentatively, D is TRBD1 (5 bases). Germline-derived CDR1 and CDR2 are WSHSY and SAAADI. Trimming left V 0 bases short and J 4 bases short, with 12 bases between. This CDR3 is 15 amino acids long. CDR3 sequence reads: CASSESEGMGYGYTF. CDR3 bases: TGCGCCAGCAGTGAGTCGGAGGGGATGGGCTATGGCTACACCTTC.

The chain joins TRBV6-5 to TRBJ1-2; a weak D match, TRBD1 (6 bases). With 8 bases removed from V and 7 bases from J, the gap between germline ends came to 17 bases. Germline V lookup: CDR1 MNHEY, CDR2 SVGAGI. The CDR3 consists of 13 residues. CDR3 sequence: CASETSTGRGYTF. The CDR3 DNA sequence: TGTGCCAGCGAGACCTCGACAGGCCGTGGCTACACCTTC.

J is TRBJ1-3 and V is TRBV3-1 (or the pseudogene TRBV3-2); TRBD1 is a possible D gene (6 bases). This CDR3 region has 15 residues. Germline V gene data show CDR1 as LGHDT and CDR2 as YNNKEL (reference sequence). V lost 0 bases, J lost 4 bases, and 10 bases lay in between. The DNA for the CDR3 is TGTGCCAGCAGCCAAGATGGGGGGGCGGGAAACACCATATATTTT. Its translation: CASSQDGGAGNTIYF.

The CDR3 nucleotides read TGTGCCAGCAGGCCGGGACAGGGGAATTCACCCCTCCACTTT. It yields the protein CASRPGQGNSPLHF. The V and J genes are TRBV27 and TRBJ1-6; 10 nucleotides align to TRBD1. CDR1 is MNHEY, CDR2 SMNVEV, per germline (reference sequence). The CDR3 spans 14 residues. V shed 6 bases and J 7 bases; nucleotides not matched to a gene: 3.

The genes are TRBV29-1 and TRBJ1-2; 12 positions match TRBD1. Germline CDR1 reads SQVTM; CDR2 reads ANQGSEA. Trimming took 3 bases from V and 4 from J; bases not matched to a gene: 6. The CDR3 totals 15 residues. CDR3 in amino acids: CSVDGTGGLGYGYTF. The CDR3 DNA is TGCAGCGTTGACGGGACAGGGGGCCTGGGCTATGGCTACACCTTC.

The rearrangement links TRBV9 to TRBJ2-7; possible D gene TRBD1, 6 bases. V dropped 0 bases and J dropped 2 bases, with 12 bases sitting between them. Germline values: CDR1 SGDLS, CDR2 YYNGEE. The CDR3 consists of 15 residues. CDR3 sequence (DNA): TGTGCCAGCAGCGTAGCCTGGGGGCTAGCCTACGAGCAGTACTTC. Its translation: CASSVAWGLAYEQYF.

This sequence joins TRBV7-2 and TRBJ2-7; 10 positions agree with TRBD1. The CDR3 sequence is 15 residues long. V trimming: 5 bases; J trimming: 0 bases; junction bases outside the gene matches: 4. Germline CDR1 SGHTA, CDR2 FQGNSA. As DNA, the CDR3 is TGTGCCAGCAGCGAAGGGACAGGGGCCTCCTACGAGCAGTACTTC. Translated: CASSEGTGASYEQYF.

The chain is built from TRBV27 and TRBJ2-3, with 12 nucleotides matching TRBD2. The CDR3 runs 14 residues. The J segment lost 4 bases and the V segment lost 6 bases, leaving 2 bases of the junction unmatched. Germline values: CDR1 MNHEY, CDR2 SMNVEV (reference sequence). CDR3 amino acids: CASSLAGGADTQYF. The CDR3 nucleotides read TGTGCCAGCAGCCTAGCGGGGGGGGCAGATACGCAGTATTTT.

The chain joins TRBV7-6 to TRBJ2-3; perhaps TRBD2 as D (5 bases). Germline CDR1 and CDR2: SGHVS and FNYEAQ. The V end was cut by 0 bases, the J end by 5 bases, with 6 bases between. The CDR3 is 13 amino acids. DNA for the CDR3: TGTGCCAGCAGCTTAGCCGGGATAGATACGCAGTATTTT. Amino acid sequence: CASSLAGIDTQYF.